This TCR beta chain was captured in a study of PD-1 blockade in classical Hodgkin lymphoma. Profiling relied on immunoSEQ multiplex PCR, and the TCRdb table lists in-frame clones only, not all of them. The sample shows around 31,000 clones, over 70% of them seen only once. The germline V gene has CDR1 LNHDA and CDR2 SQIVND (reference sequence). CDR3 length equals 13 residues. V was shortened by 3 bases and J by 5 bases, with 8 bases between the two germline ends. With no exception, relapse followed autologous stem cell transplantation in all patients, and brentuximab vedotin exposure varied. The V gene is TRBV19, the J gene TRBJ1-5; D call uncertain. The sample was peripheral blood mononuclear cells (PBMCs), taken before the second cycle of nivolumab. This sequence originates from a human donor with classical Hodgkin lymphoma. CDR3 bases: TGTGCCAGTAGTATGCAGTTAGATCAGCCCCAGCATTTT. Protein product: CASSMQLDQPQHF.